The clone carrying this T cell receptor beta chain was recorded once. The antigen is unknown. This sample stems from a study of T cell repertoires in cytomegalovirus infection. Study information: Public TCR beta signature analysis indicated the presence of both CMV infection and matching HLA type. The study's findings and limits: Ex vivo, HLA-C-restricted CMV-specific TCR beta clonotypes prevailed over the rest of the response. Carriers of CMV plus the relevant HLA were identified by cumulative public TCR beta family frequency.

Trimming left V 4 bases short and J 0 bases short, with 16 bases between. This CDR3 is 17 amino acids long. Germline CDR1 reads SGHDT; CDR2 reads YYEEEE. MiXCR was run by TCRdb on the reads, yielding one entry per CDR3 protein. The table records 150,000 to 200,000 distinct CDR3 sequences, 28% of them present only once. Source material: PBMCs. This receptor was identified in a human donor in good health (CMV status not recorded). Some clones in this sample may be carry-over from other donors' samples. This rearrangement joins TRBV5-6 to TRBJ1-4; D possibly corresponds to TRBD1 (5 bases). The CDR3 loop reads CASSPGTILATNEKLFF. The CDR3 nucleotides read TGTGCCAGCAGCCCCGGGACCATACTGGCAACTAATGAAAAACTGTTTTTT.